The 17 T cell receptor beta chains given below trace back to one sample, sequenced in a study of blood T cell repertoires in COVID-19. TCRdb's copy holds only in-frame clones and misses some; the assay was immunoSEQ multiplex PCR. The sample yields fewer than 250,000 clones, around 81% seen once. The sequenced sample was PBMCs or T cells enriched from blood (not recorded which). The receptors derive from a middle-aged woman with acute COVID-19.

The V call is TRBV12-3 or TRBV12-4, the J call TRBJ2-1; a weak D match, TRBD1 (6 bases). V was pared by 3 bases and J by 7 bases, with 7 bases between. The CDR3 is 12 residues long. This chain's CDR3 is CASSFQGNEQFF. In DNA form, the CDR3 reads TGTGCCAGCAGTTTTCAGGGGAATGAGCAGTTCTTC.

The chain links TRBV5-1 to TRBJ2-2; maybe TRBD1 (6 bases). The CDR3 consists of 15 residues. V lost 1 base and J 5 bases, leaving 12 bases between the germline ends. The V gene's germline CDR1 is SGHRS and CDR2 YFSETQ. The CDR3 sequence: CASSLSSGVTGELFF. CDR3 nucleotide sequence: TGCGCCAGCAGCTTGAGTTCAGGGGTTACCGGGGAGCTGTTTTTT.

This chain links TRBV7-3 with TRBJ2-3; 8 nucleotides match TRBD1. This CDR3 has 15 residues. The germline gives CDR1 SGHTA, CDR2 FQGTGA. With 5 bases clipped from V and 3 bases from J, the junction kept 7 bases outside the gene matches. The CDR3 spells CASSPSTGATDTQYF. DNA of the CDR3: TGTGCCAGCAGCCCATCGACAGGGGCTACAGATACGCAGTATTTT.

The chain combines TRBV9 with TRBJ2-1; 10 nucleotides agree with TRBD2. The CDR3 is 15 residues long. In germline, CDR1 is SGDLS, CDR2 YYNGEE. V shed 3 bases, J shed 8 bases, and the junction held 8 bases outside the gene matches. CDR3 loop: CASSEAGGPFDEQFF. CDR3 coding DNA: TGTGCCAGCAGCGAAGCGGGGGGGCCGTTCGATGAGCAGTTCTTC.

The chain combines TRBV11-1 with TRBJ1-2; TRBD1 matches at 7 bases. The CDR3 extends over 15 amino acids. Trimming removed 4 bases from V and 7 bases from J; junction bases left unmatched: 12. Germline V lookup: CDR1 SGHAT, CDR2 FQDESV (reference sequence). CDR3 loop: CASSSRQGGHSGYTF. CDR3 in DNA: TGTGCCAGCAGCTCACGACAGGGTGGTCATTCTGGCTACACCTTC.

The V gene is TRBV5-1, the J gene TRBJ2-7; 13 bases align to TRBD2. The V segment lost 3 bases and the J segment 5 bases; nucleotides outside the gene matches: 11. The CDR3 has 17 residues. In germline, CDR1 is SGHRS, CDR2 YFSETQ. The CDR3 region is CASSSTSRTSGRHEQYF. In DNA, the CDR3 is TGCGCCAGCAGCTCCACCTCCAGGACTAGCGGGAGACACGAGCAGTACTTC.

In DNA form, the CDR3 reads TGCGCCAGCAGCTTTGGACAGGGCCCCTACGAGCAGTACTTC. Translated, it gives CASSFGQGPYEQYF. V gene TRBV5-1 combines with J gene TRBJ2-7; 8 bases are a match to TRBD1. Germline values: CDR1 SGHRS, CDR2 YFSETQ. The trim removed 2 bases at V and 2 bases at J, leaving 3 bases unmatched. This CDR3 has 14 amino acids.

This chain connects TRBV27 to TRBJ1-1; tentatively, D is TRBD1 (5 bases). The CDR3 contains 14 residues. CDR1 and CDR2 from the germline V gene are MNHEY and SMNVEV (reference sequence). V lost 5 bases and J lost 3, with 13 bases in between. The CDR3 loop reads CASSQWTGDTEAFF. The CDR3 DNA reads as TGTGCCAGCAGTCAGTGGACGGGGGACACTGAAGCTTTCTTT.

This clone has only one observation. The chain has TRBV11-1 and TRBJ2-1; 8 nucleotides line up with TRBD2. Germline CDR1 is SGHAT and CDR2 is FQDESV (reference sequence). V trimming: 6 bases; J trimming: 4 bases; junction bases outside the gene matches: 8. This CDR3 contains 15 residues. As DNA, the CDR3 is TGTGCCAGCAGGACCGGACTAGCCGGATACAATGAGCAGTTCTTC. This translates into CASRTGLAGYNEQFF.

The table lists this clone with a few counts. The chain couples TRBV27 to TRBJ2-1; 8 bases map to TRBD1. The germline V gene has CDR1 MNHEY and CDR2 SMNVEV (reference sequence). The CDR3 totals 14 residues. V was clipped by 7 bases and J by 4 bases; unmatched bases: 6. The CDR3 nucleotides read TGTGCCAGCAACGGACAGGGAGCATACAATGAGCAGTTCTTC. It yields the protein CASNGQGAYNEQFF.

The V gene is TRBV29-1, the J gene TRBJ2-5; D is perhaps TRBD1 (6 bases). V was clipped by 8 bases and J by 0 bases, with 10 bases between them. This CDR3 is 12 amino acids long. The germline V gene encodes CDR1 SQVTM and CDR2 ANQGSEA. Here the CDR3 reads CSIRTDQETQYF. CDR3 in DNA: TGCAGCATACGGACAGACCAAGAGACCCAGTACTTC.

This rearrangement joins TRBV5-1 to TRBJ2-7; a possible D gene is TRBD2 (6 bases). V shed 5 bases and J shed 6 bases, with 15 bases lying between them. Germline-derived CDR1 and CDR2 are SGHRS and YFSETQ. The CDR3 has 13 amino acids. The CDR3 DNA reads as TGCGCCAGCAGTCCTGAACTAGCTGCCGAGCAGTACTTC. Protein product: CASSPELAAEQYF. Based on the CDR3 plus reference TRBV5-1 and TRBJ2-7, the full variable domain is KAGVTQTPRYLIKTRGQQVTLSCSPISGHRSVSWYQQTPGQGLQFLFEYFSETQRNKGNFPGRFSGRQFSNSRSEMNVSTLELGDSALYLCASSPELAAEQYFGPGTRLTVT.

The chain links TRBV2 to TRBJ1-4, with D perhaps matching TRBD1 (6 bases). The V and J ends lost 8 bases and 3 bases respectively, with 13 bases between them. Germline lookup yields CDR1 SNHLY and CDR2 FYNNEI. The length of the CDR3 is 14 residues. The CDR3 DNA is TGTGCCAGCGCCCGGGGGGCAGCTAATGAAAAACTGTTTTTT. Protein sequence: CASARGAANEKLFF.

The rearrangement joins TRBV27 to TRBJ1-5; 10 positions match TRBD1. The CDR3 has 17 residues. The germline CDR1 and CDR2 sequences are MNHEY and SMNVEV (reference sequence). Unmatched junction bases numbered 8, after V lost 6 bases and J lost 0 bases. This CDR3 is CASSSGDRGYSNQPQHF. CDR3 DNA sequence: TGTGCCAGCAGCTCTGGGGACAGGGGTTATAGCAATCAGCCCCAGCATTTT.

The chain combines TRBV11-2 with TRBJ2-7, with TRBD2 identical over 7 bases. The trim removed 0 bases at V and 6 bases at J, leaving 14 bases unmatched. The CDR3 has 17 amino acids. CDR1 and CDR2 from the germline V gene are SGHAT and FQNNGV. The CDR3 is CASSLERESLGAREQYF. The CDR3 nucleotides read TGTGCCAGCAGCTTAGAGCGGGAGAGCCTTGGGGCGCGCGAGCAGTACTTC.

This clone has a handful of counts. The rearrangement joins TRBV9 to TRBJ2-5; TRBD1 might be the D (5 bases). There are 14 residues in the CDR3. From germline, CDR1 is SGDLS and CDR2 YYNGEE. V was trimmed by 4 bases and J by 2 bases, leaving 12 bases between them. The CDR3 nucleotides are TGTGCCAGCAGCCCCGGATCAGGGCAAGAGACCCAGTACTTC. This encodes CASSPGSGQETQYF.

A few counts support this clone. V gene TRBV6-4 combines with J gene TRBJ1-4; 9 bases are shared with TRBD1. Germline assignment: CDR1 MRHNA and CDR2 SNTAGT. CDR3 length: 14 residues. V shed 3 bases, J shed 5 bases, and the junction held 1 base outside the gene matches. CDR3 protein: CASSEGTGNEKLFF. DNA of the CDR3: TGTGCCAGCAGTGAGGGGACAGGGAATGAAAAACTGTTTTTT.